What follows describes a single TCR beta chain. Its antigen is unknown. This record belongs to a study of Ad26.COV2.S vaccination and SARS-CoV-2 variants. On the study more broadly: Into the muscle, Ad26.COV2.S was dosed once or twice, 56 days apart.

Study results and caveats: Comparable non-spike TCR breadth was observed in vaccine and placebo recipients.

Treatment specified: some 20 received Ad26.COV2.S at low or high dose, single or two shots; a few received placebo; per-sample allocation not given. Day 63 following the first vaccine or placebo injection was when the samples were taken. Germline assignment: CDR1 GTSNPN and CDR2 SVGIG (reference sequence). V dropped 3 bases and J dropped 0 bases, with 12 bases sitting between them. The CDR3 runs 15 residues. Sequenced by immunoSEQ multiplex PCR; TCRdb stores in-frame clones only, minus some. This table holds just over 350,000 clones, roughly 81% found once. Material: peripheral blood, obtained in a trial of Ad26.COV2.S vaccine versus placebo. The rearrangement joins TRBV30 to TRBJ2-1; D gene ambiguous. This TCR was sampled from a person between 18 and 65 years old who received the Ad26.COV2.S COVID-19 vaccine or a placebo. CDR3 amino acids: CAWRSISGSYNEQFF. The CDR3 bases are TGTGCCTGGAGGTCAATCTCGGGCTCCTACAATGAGCAGTTCTTC.